Listed here is a single T cell receptor (beta chain). The antigen remains undetermined. This entry is derived from a study of OX40 agonist ivuxolimab in advanced cancers. Study in general: The group had a mean age of about 64 years, ranged from about 20 to 79, and was 82.7% male. The study, taken as a whole, reports: On average, CD8+ T cells showed a greater number of expanded clones than CD4+. Patients with a partial response at 0.1-3.0 mg/kg had among the lowest clonal expansion. Clonal expansion from baseline to week 6 occurred in both CD4+ and CD8+ T cells.

Produced via immunoSEQ multiplex PCR; TCRdb's table is partial and in-frame only. In the table there are some 66,000 clones, 85% of which are singletons. Losses at the gene ends were 5 bases for V and 10 bases for J; bases not matched to a gene: 2. Germline CDR1 and CDR2: SGHTA and FQGNSA. This CDR3 contains 11 residues. The clonotype originates from an adult with an advanced solid tumor such as melanoma, head and neck, liver or kidney cancer. This chain links TRBV7-2 with TRBJ2-4; TRBD1 matches 7 bases. Sequenced here: CD4+ or CD8+ T cells sorted from blood, sampled in a trial of the OX40 agonist ivuxolimab. The CDR3 region is CASSDRVIQYF. The CDR3, as DNA: TGTGCCAGCAGCGACAGGGTTATTCAGTACTTC.